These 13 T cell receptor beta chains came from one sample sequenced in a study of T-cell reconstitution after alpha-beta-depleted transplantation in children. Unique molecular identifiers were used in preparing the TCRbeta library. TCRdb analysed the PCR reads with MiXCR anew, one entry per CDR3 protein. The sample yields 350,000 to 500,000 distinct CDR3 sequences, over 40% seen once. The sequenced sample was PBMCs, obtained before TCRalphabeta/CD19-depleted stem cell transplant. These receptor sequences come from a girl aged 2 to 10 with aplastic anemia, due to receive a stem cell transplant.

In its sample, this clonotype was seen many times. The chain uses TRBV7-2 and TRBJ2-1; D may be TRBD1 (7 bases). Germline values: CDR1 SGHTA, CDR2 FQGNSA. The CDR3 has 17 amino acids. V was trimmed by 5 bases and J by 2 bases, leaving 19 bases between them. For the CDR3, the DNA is TGTGCCAGCAGCCTTAACAGGGGAGGAGGGCCCTACAATGAGCAGTTCTTC. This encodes CASSLNRGGGPYNEQFF.

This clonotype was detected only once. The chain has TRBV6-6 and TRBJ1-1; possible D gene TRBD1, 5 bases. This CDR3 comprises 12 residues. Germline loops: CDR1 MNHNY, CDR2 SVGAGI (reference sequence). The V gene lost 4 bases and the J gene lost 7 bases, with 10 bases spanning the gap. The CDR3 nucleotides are TGTGCCAGCAGTTTAGAAAGGGGTGAAGCTTTCTTT. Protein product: CASSLERGEAFF.

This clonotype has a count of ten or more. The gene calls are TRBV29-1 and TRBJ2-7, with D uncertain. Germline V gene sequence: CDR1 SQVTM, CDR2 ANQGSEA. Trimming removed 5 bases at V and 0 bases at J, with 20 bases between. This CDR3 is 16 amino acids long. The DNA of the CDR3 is TGCAGCGTTTGGACCGGGCCGACCCAATACTCCTACGAGCAGTACTTC. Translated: CSVWTGPTQYSYEQYF.

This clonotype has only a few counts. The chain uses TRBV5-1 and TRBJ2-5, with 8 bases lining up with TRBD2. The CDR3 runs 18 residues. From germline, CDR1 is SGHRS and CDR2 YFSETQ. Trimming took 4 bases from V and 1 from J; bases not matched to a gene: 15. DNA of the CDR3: TGCGCCAGCAGCCTACGCCCGAGGAGCGGGAGAACCCAAGAGACCCAGTACTTC. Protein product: CASSLRPRSGRTQETQYF.

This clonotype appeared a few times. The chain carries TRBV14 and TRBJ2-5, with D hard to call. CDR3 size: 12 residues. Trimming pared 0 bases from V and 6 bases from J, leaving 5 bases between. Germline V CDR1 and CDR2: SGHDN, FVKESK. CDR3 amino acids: CASSQDRQTQYF. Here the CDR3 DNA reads TGTGCCAGCAGCCAAGATCGACAGACCCAGTACTTC.

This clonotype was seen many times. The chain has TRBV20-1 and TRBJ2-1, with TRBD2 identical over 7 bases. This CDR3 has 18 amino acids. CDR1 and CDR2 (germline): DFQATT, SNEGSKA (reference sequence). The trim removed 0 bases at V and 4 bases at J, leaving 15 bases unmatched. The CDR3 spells CSARDFSSLRGSYNEQFF. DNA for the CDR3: TGCAGTGCTAGAGATTTTTCATCCCTACGCGGGAGTTACAATGAGCAGTTCTTC.

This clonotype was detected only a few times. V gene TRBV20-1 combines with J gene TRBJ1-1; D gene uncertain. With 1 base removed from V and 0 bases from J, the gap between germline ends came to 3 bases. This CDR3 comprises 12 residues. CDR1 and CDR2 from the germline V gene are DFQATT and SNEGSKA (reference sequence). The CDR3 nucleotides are TGCAGTGCTAGAGTAGTGAACACTGAAGCTTTCTTT. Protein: CSARVVNTEAFF.

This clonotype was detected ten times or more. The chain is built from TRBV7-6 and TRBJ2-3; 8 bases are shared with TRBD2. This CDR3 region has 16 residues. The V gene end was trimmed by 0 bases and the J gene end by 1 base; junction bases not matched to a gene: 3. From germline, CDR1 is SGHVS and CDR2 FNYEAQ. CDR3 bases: TGTGCCAGCAGCTTAGCAGCGGGAGTTCGCACAGATACGCAGTATTTT. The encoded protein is CASSLAAGVRTDTQYF.

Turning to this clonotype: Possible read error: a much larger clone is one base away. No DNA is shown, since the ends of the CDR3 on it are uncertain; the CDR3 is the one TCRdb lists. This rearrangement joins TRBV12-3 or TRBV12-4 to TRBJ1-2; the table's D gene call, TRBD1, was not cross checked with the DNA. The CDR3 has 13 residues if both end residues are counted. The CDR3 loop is CASSWGTGAGCTF.

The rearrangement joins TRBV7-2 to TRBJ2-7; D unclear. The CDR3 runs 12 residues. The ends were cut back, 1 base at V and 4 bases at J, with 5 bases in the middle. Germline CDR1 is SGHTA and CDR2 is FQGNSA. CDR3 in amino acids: CASSLERYEQYF. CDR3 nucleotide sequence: TGTGCCAGCAGCTTAGAAAGATACGAGCAGTACTTC.

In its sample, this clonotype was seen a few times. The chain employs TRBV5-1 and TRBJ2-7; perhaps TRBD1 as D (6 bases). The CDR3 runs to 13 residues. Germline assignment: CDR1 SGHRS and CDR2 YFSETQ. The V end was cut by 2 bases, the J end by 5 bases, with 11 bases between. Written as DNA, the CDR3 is TGCGCCAGCAGCTTTACAGGGTCCCACGAGCAGTACTTC. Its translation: CASSFTGSHEQYF.

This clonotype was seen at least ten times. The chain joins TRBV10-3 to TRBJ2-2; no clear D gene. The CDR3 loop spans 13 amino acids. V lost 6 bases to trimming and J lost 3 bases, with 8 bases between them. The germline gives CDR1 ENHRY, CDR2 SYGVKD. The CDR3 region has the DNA TGTGCCATCAGGCCTACAGACACCGGGGAGCTGTTTTTT. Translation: CAIRPTDTGELFF.

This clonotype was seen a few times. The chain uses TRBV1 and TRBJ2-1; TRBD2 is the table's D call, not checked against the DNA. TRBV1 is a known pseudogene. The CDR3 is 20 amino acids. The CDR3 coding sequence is TGCACCAGCAGCTACGGACCGGGACTAGCGGGAGTATGGTCCTACAATGAGCAGTTCTTC. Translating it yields CTSSYGPGLAGVWSYNEQFF.